This T cell receptor (beta chain) was documented in a study of shared clonotypes between healthy human individuals. CDR1 is SEHNR, CDR2 FQNEAQ, per germline (reference sequence). CDR3 length: 14 amino acids. The method was immunoSEQ multiplex PCR; TCRdb's version includes in-frame clones alone and lacks a portion of them. This table has 300,000 to 400,000 clones, roughly 70% appearing once. To note about this clone: An end of the junction differs from the germline gene, which may be a read error.

The TCR sequence derives from a man aged 25-45 years in good health. The sample comprised memory CD4+ T cells sorted from blood. Described subset: CD45RA-negative fraction. V usage is TRBV7-9 and J usage is TRBJ2-7, with D perhaps assigned TRBD1 or TRBD2 (6 bases each). The DNA of the CDR3 is TGTGCCAGCTCACGCTGGGGGGCCTCCGACGAGCAGTACTTC. Translating gives CASSRWGASDEQYF.